The 3 T cell receptor beta chains listed next were all sequenced from one sample in a study of cytomegalovirus exposure and HLA in healthy donors. The PCR used 60 Vbeta and 13 Jbeta primers. Produced via immunoSEQ multiplex PCR; TCRdb's table is partial and in-frame only. The table lists roughly 110,000 clones, 82% of them singletons. Sequenced: PBMCs. Receptors originate from a woman younger than 35 in good health and CMV-seronegative.

J is TRBJ2-2 and V is TRBV5-1, with D perhaps TRBD2 (5 bases). CDR1 and CDR2 from the germline V gene are SGHRS and YFSETQ. Between the trimmed V and J ends, which lost 4 bases and 4 bases, there was a span of 14 bases. The CDR3 totals 15 residues. The CDR3 nucleotides are TGCGCCAGCAGCGCGGACTCCTCCGGCACCGGGGAGCTGTTTTTT. Amino acid sequence: CASSADSSGTGELFF.

The rearrangement uses TRBV6-6 and TRBJ2-2; tentatively, D is TRBD1 (6 bases). The CDR3 is made up of 13 amino acids. Trimming removed 2 bases from V and 5 bases from J, with 6 bases in between. The germline V gene encodes CDR1 MNHNY and CDR2 SVGAGI (reference sequence). The CDR3 spells CASSYDRTGELFF. The CDR3 nucleotides are TGTGCCAGCAGTTACGACAGGACCGGGGAGCTGTTTTTT.

The V call is TRBV27, the J call TRBJ2-7; TRBD1 agrees at 11 bases. The CDR3 sequence is 14 residues long. Looked up from germline, CDR1 is MNHEY and CDR2 is SMNVEV (reference sequence). With V trimmed by 6 bases and J by 7 bases, 8 bases remained unmatched. CDR3 coding DNA: TGTGCCAGCAGGCGGGACAGGGGGTCGGGGGAGCAGTACGTC. This translates into CASRRDRGSGEQYV.